Each of the 29 T cell receptor beta chains below was sequenced from the same sample in a study of cytomegalovirus exposure and HLA in healthy donors. This PCR relied on a set of 60 Vbeta primers and 13 Jbeta primers. TCRdb keeps only in-frame clones here, not all; method: immunoSEQ multiplex PCR. The table lists around 120,000 clones, 55% to 75% of them singletons. Sequencing used PBMCs. The receptors were gathered from a middle-aged woman in good health and CMV-seropositive.

The chain employs TRBV19 and TRBJ1-5; 7 bases align to TRBD1. The CDR3 sequence is 14 residues long. Trimming took 11 bases from V and 4 from J; bases not matched to a gene: 11. Germline V gene lookup returns CDR1 LNHDA and CDR2 SQIVND (reference sequence). The CDR3 protein is CASCYRGLNQPQHF. Here the CDR3 DNA reads TGTGCCTCGTGCTACAGGGGCCTGAATCAGCCCCAGCATTTT.

The V and J genes are TRBV2 and TRBJ2-3, with 7 bases matching TRBD2. The V gene end was trimmed by 7 bases and the J gene end by 1 base; junction bases not matched to a gene: 5. The CDR3 loop spans 14 amino acids. CDR1 and CDR2 (germline): SNHLY, FYNNEI. As DNA, the CDR3 is TGTGCCAGCACCCTAAGCGGGGGCACAGATACGCAGTATTTT. Protein sequence: CASTLSGGTDTQYF.

The chain combines TRBV29-1 with TRBJ1-4; the D gene is possibly TRBD1 (5 bases). Germline assignment: CDR1 SQVTM and CDR2 ANQGSEA. The CDR3 covers 14 residues. V was shortened by 7 bases and J by 8 bases, with 20 bases between the two germline ends. CDR3 protein: CSAGDGGTVEKLFF. CDR3 DNA sequence: TGCAGCGCTGGGGATGGGGGGACGGTGGAAAAACTGTTTTTT.

This clone has a single count. DNA for the CDR3: TGTGCCAGCAGCCCCCTTAGGGGACTAAGACTCTACGAGCAGTACTTC. Its protein product is CASSPLRGLRLYEQYF. The J gene is TRBJ2-7, the V gene TRBV11-2, with 7 bases identical to TRBD2. With V trimmed by 5 bases and J by 3 bases, 13 bases remained unmatched. Germline V gene sequence: CDR1 SGHAT, CDR2 FQNNGV. The CDR3 contains 16 residues.

The gene calls are TRBV9 and TRBJ2-1, with D perhaps TRBD2 (5 bases). Germline-derived CDR1 and CDR2 are SGDLS and YYNGEE. Trimming stripped 0 bases from V and 0 bases from J, with 10 bases between. The CDR3 is 16 residues long. CDR3 amino acids: CASSVDTGSSYNEQFF. In DNA form, the CDR3 reads TGTGCCAGCAGCGTAGATACGGGGAGCTCCTACAATGAGCAGTTCTTC.

The gene calls are TRBV7-6 and TRBJ1-3; D is unclear. This CDR3 spans 17 amino acids. Trimming shortened V by 1 base and J by 12 bases, and 25 bases separated the two germline ends. The germline V gene encodes CDR1 SGHVS and CDR2 FNYEAQ. The CDR3 DNA is TGTGCCAGCAGCTTAGGTCGGCGGGATGGACCAAGAAAAAACATATATTTT. This gives the protein CASSLGRRDGPRKNIYF.

J is TRBJ1-1 and V is TRBV27, with 7 nucleotides matching TRBD1. This CDR3 region has 16 residues. In germline, CDR1 is MNHEY, CDR2 SMNVEV (reference sequence). Losses at the gene ends were 0 bases for V and 5 bases for J; bases not matched to a gene: 9. CDR3: CASSLSGQRWGTEAFF. In nucleotides, the CDR3 is TGTGCCAGCAGTTTATCGGGACAGCGGTGGGGGACTGAAGCTTTCTTT.

CDR3 sequence reads: CASSLQSGVTEAFF. CDR3 sequence (DNA): TGTGCCAGCAGTTTACAATCAGGGGTCACTGAAGCTTTCTTT. The chain carries TRBV28 and TRBJ1-1; D possibly corresponds to TRBD1 (6 bases). The CDR3 extends over 14 amino acids. V lost 2 bases and J 4 bases, leaving 11 bases between the germline ends. Germline V gives CDR1 MDHEN, CDR2 SYDVKM.

This chain uses TRBV7-2 with TRBJ1-1; no definite D call. V lost 1 base to trimming and J lost 7 bases, with 10 bases between them. CDR3 length: 13 amino acids. Germline V lookup: CDR1 SGHTA, CDR2 FQGNSA. CDR3 sequence (DNA): TGTGCCAGCAGCTTAGTATCAGCGGTTGAAGCTTTCTTT. Translated, it gives CASSLVSAVEAFF.

The rearrangement joins TRBV5-5 to TRBJ2-7, with D unresolved. CDR3 length: 17 residues. Germline CDR1 and CDR2: SGHKS and YYEKEE (reference sequence). V was clipped by 0 bases and J by 3 bases, with 19 bases between them. CDR3 protein: CASSLEISVVYVYEQYF. In DNA, the CDR3 is TGTGCCAGCAGCTTGGAAATTTCGGTGGTCTACGTCTACGAGCAGTACTTC. The variable domain in full, with the rest retrieved from reference TRBV5-5 and TRBJ2-7, is DAGVTQSPTHLIKTRGQQVTLRCSPISGHKSVSWYQQVLGQGPQFIFQYYEKEERGRGNFPDRFSARQFPNYSSELNVNALLLGDSALYLCASSLEISVVYVYEQYFGPGTRLTVT.

This chain links TRBV7-2 with TRBJ2-5; D might be TRBD2 (5 bases). Germline V gene sequence: CDR1 SGHTA, CDR2 FQGNSA. The CDR3 is 14 amino acids. V was cut by 0 bases and J by 5 bases, with 10 bases left in between. CDR3 in amino acids: CASSLAGVGETQYF. For the CDR3, the DNA is TGTGCCAGCAGCTTAGCGGGAGTCGGGGAGACCCAGTACTTC.

The chain carries TRBV9 and TRBJ2-7; 8 nucleotides line up with TRBD2. The CDR3 length is 15 residues. The junction had 6 bases not matched to a gene; V was cut back by 4 bases and J by 0 bases. From germline, CDR1 is SGDLS and CDR2 YYNGEE. For the CDR3, the DNA is TGTGCCAGCAGCCCCAGCGGGAGACCCTCCTACGAGCAGTACTTC. Protein sequence: CASSPSGRPSYEQYF.

V is TRBV7-2 and J is TRBJ2-3; D unresolved. Germline values: CDR1 SGHTA, CDR2 FQGNSA. This CDR3 has 17 amino acids. The V gene lost 2 bases and the J gene lost 0 bases, with 15 bases spanning the gap. The CDR3 sequence is CASSLQASVLSTDTQYF. CDR3 DNA sequence: TGTGCCAGCAGCTTACAGGCGTCAGTTTTAAGCACAGATACGCAGTATTTT.

The chain uses TRBV5-8 and TRBJ1-5, with a weak D call TRBD1 (6 bases). Germline CDR1 SGHTS, CDR2 YDEGEE. The CDR3 covers 18 residues. V gave up 0 bases and J gave up 3 bases, with 19 bases separating them. As DNA, the CDR3 is TGTGCCAGCAGCTTGGCCCTTGCGGGGGCCGGCTCCAATCAGCCCCAGCATTTT. It yields the protein CASSLALAGAGSNQPQHF.

This chain joins TRBV6-5 and TRBJ2-1, with D maybe TRBD2 (5 bases). CDR1 is MNHEY and CDR2 is SVGAGI in the germline V gene. The CDR3 sequence is 16 residues long. With 0 bases removed from V and 0 bases from J, the gap between germline ends came to 9 bases. The CDR3 loop is CASSYSFRGSYNEQFF. CDR3 bases: TGTGCCAGCAGTTACTCGTTTCGGGGCTCCTACAATGAGCAGTTCTTC.

The chain is built from TRBV6-1 and TRBJ1-1; possible D gene TRBD1, 5 bases. CDR3 size: 17 residues. Trimming took 4 bases from V and 4 from J, leaving 22 bases between them. Germline CDR1 MNHNS, CDR2 SASEGT. This CDR3 is CASSVLGRGSDATEAFF. The CDR3 DNA follows: TGTGCCAGCAGTGTGCTGGGGCGCGGTTCGGATGCCACTGAAGCTTTCTTT.

The rearrangement joins TRBV7-6 to TRBJ2-7; 10 bases are a match to TRBD2. Germline CDR1 SGHVS, CDR2 FNYEAQ. V shed 3 bases, J shed 0 bases, and the junction held 5 bases outside the gene matches. CDR3 length equals 16 residues. The CDR3 reads CASSFLAGGSSYEQYF. The CDR3, as DNA: TGTGCCAGCAGCTTCTTAGCGGGAGGAAGCTCCTACGAGCAGTACTTC.

This clone was detected once. The chain recombines TRBV5-5 with TRBJ2-7, with a possible D match to TRBD1 (6 bases). Trimming cost V 4 bases and J 7 bases, with 18 bases left between them. CDR3 length: 14 amino acids. CDR1 is SGHKS and CDR2 is YYEKEE in the germline V gene (reference sequence). The CDR3 protein is CASSPPPQGDEQYF. For the CDR3, the DNA is TGTGCCAGCAGCCCCCCCCCACAGGGCGATGAGCAGTACTTC.

This clone was picked up a small number of times. The chain employs TRBV4-3 and TRBJ2-3; 11 nucleotides match TRBD2. The CDR3 covers 14 residues. The J segment lost 4 bases and the V segment lost 8 bases, leaving 5 bases of the junction unmatched. Germline V CDR1 and CDR2: LGHNA, YSLEER. In DNA, the CDR3 is TGCGCCAGCGGTAGCGGGAGGGAGGCAGATACGCAGTATTTT. It codes for CASGSGREADTQYF.

J is TRBJ1-2 and V is TRBV10-3, with 11 bases aligning to TRBD1. V gave up 6 bases and J gave up 3 bases; unmatched junction bases: 6. From germline, CDR1 is ENHRY and CDR2 SYGVKD. The CDR3 is 15 amino acids. For the CDR3, the DNA is TGTGCCATCAGGGCACCGGGACAGGGGGACTATGGCTACACCTTC. It specifies CAIRAPGQGDYGYTF.

This rearrangement joins TRBV7-2 to TRBJ2-3; 8 bases are shared with TRBD1. CDR1 is SGHTA, CDR2 FQGNSA, per germline. This CDR3 has 13 residues. The J segment lost 4 bases and the V segment lost 4 bases, leaving 1 base of the junction unmatched. CDR3 coding DNA: TGTGCCAGCAGCTCGACAGGGGCAGATACGCAGTATTTT. It specifies CASSSTGADTQYF.

The CDR3 is CASSLPTSGFFNEQYF. The DNA of the CDR3 is TGTGCCAGCAGTTTACCAACTAGCGGGTTTTTCAACGAGCAGTACTTC. The chain couples TRBV28 to TRBJ2-7; 9 bases fit TRBD2. This CDR3 is 16 amino acids long. V lost 2 bases and J lost 5; bases outside the gene matches: 10. Germline V gene sequence: CDR1 MDHEN, CDR2 SYDVKM.

This chain's CDR3 is CASSHLYIAGEVDTQYF. DNA for the CDR3: TGCGCCAGCAGCCACTTGTATATAGCGGGAGAGGTTGATACGCAGTATTTT. V is TRBV4-3 and J is TRBJ2-3, with 9 bases fitting TRBD2. Looked up from germline, CDR1 is LGHNA and CDR2 is YSLEER. This CDR3 region has 17 residues. V shed 3 bases and J 6 bases; nucleotides not matched to a gene: 13.

The gene calls are TRBV7-9 and TRBJ1-3, with D possibly TRBD1 on 6 matching bases. CDR3 size: 14 residues. Trimming pared 4 bases from V and 0 bases from J, leaving 7 bases between. CDR1 and CDR2 (germline): SEHNR, FQNEAQ (reference sequence). The CDR3: CASSSRGSGNTIYF. The CDR3 bases are TGTGCCAGCAGCTCCAGGGGCTCTGGAAACACCATATATTTT.

This rearrangement joins TRBV11-2 to TRBJ1-3; 7 bases line up with TRBD1. CDR3 length equals 16 residues. Germline V gives CDR1 SGHAT, CDR2 FQNNGV. V lost 5 bases and J lost 0; bases outside the gene matches: 7. The CDR3 protein is CASSTGTVNSGNTIYF. The CDR3 bases are TGTGCCAGCAGCACCGGGACAGTTAACTCTGGAAACACCATATATTTT.

The V call is TRBV7-6, the J call TRBJ2-5; D possibly corresponds to TRBD1 (6 bases). CDR1 and CDR2 (germline): SGHVS, FNYEAQ. The V end lost 3 bases, the J end lost 11 bases, and 16 bases lay between the germline ends. The CDR3 totals 13 residues. For the CDR3, the DNA is TGTGCCAGCAGCTTGGGGTCGAAGGGGGAGCAGTACTTC. Translated, it gives CASSLGSKGEQYF. Complete variable domain (other parts from reference TRBV7-6 and TRBJ2-5): GAGVSQSPRYKVTKRGQDVALRCDPISGHVSLYWYRQALGQGPEFLTYFNYEAQQDKSGLPNDRFSAERPEGSISTLTIQRTEQRDSAMYRCASSLGSKGEQYFGPGTRLLVL.

The chain uses TRBV29-1 and TRBJ2-3; 7 nucleotides agree with TRBD2. The CDR3 consists of 12 residues. Per the germline V gene, CDR1 is SQVTM and CDR2 is ANQGSEA. Trimming at V came to 4 bases and at J to 9 bases, leaving 7 bases not matched to a gene. The CDR3 DNA reads as TGCAGCGTTGTTATGGGAGGGTTCACGCAGTATTTT. Translating it yields CSVVMGGFTQYF.

The chain joins TRBV5-8 to TRBJ2-7; 10 bases agree with TRBD2. The J segment lost 3 bases and the V segment lost 6 bases, leaving 18 bases of the junction unmatched. Germline V gene lookup returns CDR1 SGHTS and CDR2 YDEGEE. This CDR3 region has 18 residues. In DNA form, the CDR3 reads TGTGCCAGCATCCAGCCCCCCCACAGGTCTAGCGGGAGCTACGAGCAGTACTTC. Translating gives CASIQPPHRSSGSYEQYF.

This chain connects TRBV2 to TRBJ2-7; 8 bases agree with TRBD1. The germline V gene has CDR1 SNHLY and CDR2 FYNNEI. The CDR3 is 14 residues long. V dropped 5 bases and J dropped 4; count of bases not matched to a gene: 7. The chain's CDR3 is CASSLRRGPYEQYF. The CDR3 coding sequence is TGTGCCAGCAGTCTTCGCAGGGGGCCTTACGAGCAGTACTTC.